This is a list of T cell receptor beta chains from one sample in a study of regulatory and conventional T cells in RAG deficiency. Assay: immunoSEQ multiplex PCR; the TCRdb copy retains only in-frame clones and omits some. This sample has fewer than 10,000 clones, with approximately 88% found just once. Another study also made use of these data, one on regulatory T cells.

Sequencing used Tregs sorted from blood. These receptors were collected from a human donor in good health. The CDR3 runs from the conserved cysteine through the conserved F or W. The order of the fields is D gene, J gene, V gene, clone size, CDR3 DNA, CDR3 protein. The D gene is left open where the match is weak. Not all rows give a size; the values are once, few, many and, for expanded clones, a class.

TRBD1,TRBJ1-1,TRBV5-6,.,TGTGCCAGCAGCTTGACGACAGGGGATCAGCCGGAAGCTTTCTTT,CASSLTTGDQPEAFF
.,TRBJ2-5,TRBV19,.,TGTGCCAGTAGTATGGGGAGCACTGGAGAGACCCAGTACTTC,CASSMGSTGETQYF
.,TRBJ2-2,TRBV10-1,few,TGCGCCAGCAGTCATCACACCGGGGAGCTGTTTTTT,CASSHHTGELFF
.,TRBJ2-7,TRBV2,.,TGTGCCAGCAGTGTGGGCGGCTCCTACGAGCAGTACTTC,CASSVGGSYEQYF
.,TRBJ1-1,TRBV27,.,TGTGCCAGCAGTTTAAACAGGGTCGACACTGAAGCTTTCTTT,CASSLNRVDTEAFF
TRBD1,TRBJ1-2,TRBV7-6,.,TGTGCCAGCAGCTCCGAGGACAGGGGAAAGGGCTACACCTTC,CASSSEDRGKGYTF
.,TRBJ2-1,TRBV9,.,TGTGCCAGCAGTGGACGGGAGTATAGCAATGAGCAGTTCTTC,CASSGREYSNEQFF
TRBD2,TRBJ2-3,TRBV5-4,.,TGTGCCAGCAGCTTGGGCGGGACTATTGATACAGATACGCAGTATTTT,CASSLGGTIDTDTQYF
TRBD2,TRBJ2-7,TRBV4-2,.,TGTGCCAGCAGCCAAGATAGTGGGGACTATTACGAGCAGTACTTC,CASSQDSGDYYEQYF
.,TRBJ2-5,TRBV7-3,once,TGTGCCAGCAGCTTAGGATTGTCGGAGACCCAGTACTTC,CASSLGLSETQYF
.,TRBJ2-1,TRBV5-1,.,TGCGCCAGCAGCACCCCCCAGGGACGCTGGCTAGGTGAGCAGTTCTTC,CASSTPQGRWLGEQFF
TRBD2,TRBJ2-3,TRBV7-6,.,TGTGCCAGCAGCATATGGACTAGCGGCACAGATACGCAGTATTTT,CASSIWTSGTDTQYF
.,TRBJ2-2,TRBV7-2,.,TGTGCCAGCAGCTGGATCGCGAACACCGGGGAGCTGTTTTTT,CASSWIANTGELFF
TRBD2,TRBJ2-1,TRBV14,once,TGTGCCAGCAGCCGTAGAAGTGTAGCGGGAGATAATGAGCAGTTCTTC,CASSRRSVAGDNEQFF
.,TRBJ1-2,TRBV20-1,.,TGCAGTGCTAGTGAGCTAGGAGGCTACACCTTC,CSASELGGYTF
.,TRBJ2-5,TRBV14,.,TGTGCCAGCAGCCAAGACAGGGAAGAGACCCAGTACTTC,CASSQDREETQYF
TRBD1,TRBJ2-1,TRBV11-3,.,TGTGCCAGCAGCGGGACAGAGAAATACAATGAGCAGTTCTTC,CASSGTEKYNEQFF
.,TRBJ2-7,TRBV6-6,.,TGTGCCAGCAGGGGGCGTGATGGGTCCGAGCAGTACTTC,CASRGRDGSEQYF
.,TRBJ1-5,TRBV5-1,once,TGCGCCAGCAGCTTGAAATATTTTCCCCCTCATCAAGCCCAGCATTTT,CASSLKYFPPHQAQHF
.,TRBJ1-3,TRBV7-2,.,TGTGCCAGCAGCTTAGGATACAGGTCCGGAAACACCATATATTTT,CASSLGYRSGNTIYF
.,TRBJ1-2,TRBV6-5,.,TGTGCCAGCAGAAGGAACTATGGCTACACCTTC,CASRRNYGYTF
.,TRBJ2-7,TRBV19,once,TGTGCCAGTAGTTTTATATCGGCAGGGTCCTACGAGCAGTACTTC,CASSFISAGSYEQYF
TRBD2,TRBJ2-7,TRBV28,.,TGTGCCAGCAGTTCTACCCCGGGGGGGCGGGCCTACGAGCAGTACTTC,CASSSTPGGRAYEQYF
.,TRBJ1-1,TRBV10-3,once,TGTGCCATCACTGCCTCTGGGGGTACTGAAGCTTTCTTT,CAITASGGTEAFF
.,TRBJ1-1,TRBV7-8,.,TGTGCCAGCAGCCACACACCGGGACCATGGACTGAAGCTTTCTTT,CASSHTPGPWTEAFF
.,TRBJ2-5,TRBV5-1,few,TGCGCCAGCAGCTTGGGCCCAGGACCTCAAGAGACCCAGTACTTC,CASSLGPGPQETQYF
TRBD1,TRBJ2-1,TRBV18,.,TGTGCCAGCTCAAGACAGGGGCAAGGCAATGAGCAGTTCTTC,CASSRQGQGNEQFF
TRBD2,TRBJ2-2,TRBV7-3,.,TGTGCCAGCAGCAAGACTAGCGGGCCCCTAGGCGGGGAGCTGTTTTTT,CASSKTSGPLGGELFF
.,TRBJ1-5,TRBV21-1,.,TGTGCCAGCAGTAACATTATAGCTACATGGCATCATCAGCCCCAGCATTTT,CASSNIIATWHHQPQHF
.,TRBJ2-1,TRBV15,.,TGTGCCACCAGCAATAAAGAACAACGCTCCTACAATGAGCAGTTCTTC,CATSNKEQRSYNEQFF
.,TRBJ1-2,TRBV7-2,.,TGTGCCAGCAGCCCGGACAGAAACTATGGCTACACCTTC,CASSPDRNYGYTF
TRBD1,TRBJ1-2,TRBV27,.,TGTGCCAGCAGTTTTCTGACAGGGGATTTAAACTATGGCTACACCTTC,CASSFLTGDLNYGYTF
.,TRBJ1-5,TRBV7-9,.,TGTGCCAGCAGCTTAGGACAATCCAATCAGCCCCAGCATTTT,CASSLGQSNQPQHF
.,TRBJ1-4,TRBV6-1,.,TGTGCCAGCAGTGACGTCGTTTCTAAAAGACTGTTTTTT,CASSDVVSKRLFF
.,TRBJ1-2,TRBV19,.,TGTGCCAGTATGCGGGGGTACGGGGGCTACACCTTC,CASMRGYGGYTF
TRBD2,TRBJ2-1,TRBV19,.,TGTGCCAGTAGCCTGACTAGCGAAGTCAGGGAGCAGTTCTTC,CASSLTSEVREQFF